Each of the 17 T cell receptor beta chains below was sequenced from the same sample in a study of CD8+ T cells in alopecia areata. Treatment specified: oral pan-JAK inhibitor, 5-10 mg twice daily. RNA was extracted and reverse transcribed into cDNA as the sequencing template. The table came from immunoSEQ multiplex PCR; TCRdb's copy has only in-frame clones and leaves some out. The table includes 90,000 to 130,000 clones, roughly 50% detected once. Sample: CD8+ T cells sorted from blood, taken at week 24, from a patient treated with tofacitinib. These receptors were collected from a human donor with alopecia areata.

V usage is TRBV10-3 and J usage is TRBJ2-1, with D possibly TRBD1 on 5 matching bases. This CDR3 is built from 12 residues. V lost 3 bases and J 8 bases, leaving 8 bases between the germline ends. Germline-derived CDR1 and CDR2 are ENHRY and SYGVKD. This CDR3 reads CAISEVQDEQFF. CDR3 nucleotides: TGTGCCATCAGTGAAGTACAGGATGAGCAGTTCTTC.

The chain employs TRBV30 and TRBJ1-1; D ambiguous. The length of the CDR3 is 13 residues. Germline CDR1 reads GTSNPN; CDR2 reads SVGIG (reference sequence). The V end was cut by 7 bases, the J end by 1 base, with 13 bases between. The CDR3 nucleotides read TGTGCCTACTTACACCTGGCGAACACTGAAGCTTTCTTT. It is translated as CAYLHLANTEAFF.

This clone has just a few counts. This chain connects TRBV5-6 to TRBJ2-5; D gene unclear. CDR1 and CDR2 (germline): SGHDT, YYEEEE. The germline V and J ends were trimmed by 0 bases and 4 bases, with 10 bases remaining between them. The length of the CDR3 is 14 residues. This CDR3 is CASSLARSPETQYF. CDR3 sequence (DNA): TGTGCCAGCAGCTTGGCCCGAAGTCCAGAGACCCAGTACTTC.

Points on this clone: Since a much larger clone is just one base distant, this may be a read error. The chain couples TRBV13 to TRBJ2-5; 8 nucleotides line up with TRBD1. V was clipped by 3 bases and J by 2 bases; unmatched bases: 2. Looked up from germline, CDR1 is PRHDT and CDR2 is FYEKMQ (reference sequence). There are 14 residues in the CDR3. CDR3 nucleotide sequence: TGTGCCAGCAGCTTTGGGGACAGGCAAGAGACCCAGTACTTC. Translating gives CASSFGDRQETQYF. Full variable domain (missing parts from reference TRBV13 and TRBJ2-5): AAGVIQSPRHLIKEKRETATLKCYPIPRHDTVYWYQQGPGQDPQFLISFYEKMQSDKGSIPDRFSAQQFSDYHSELNMSSLELGDSALYFCASSFGDRQETQYFGPGTRLLVL.

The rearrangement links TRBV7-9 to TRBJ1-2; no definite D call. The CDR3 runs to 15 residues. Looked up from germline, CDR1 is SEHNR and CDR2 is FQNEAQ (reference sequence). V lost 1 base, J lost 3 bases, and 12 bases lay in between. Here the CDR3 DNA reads TGTGCCAGCAGCTTAGGTGTCCGCAACTACTATGGCTACACCTTC. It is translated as CASSLGVRNYYGYTF.

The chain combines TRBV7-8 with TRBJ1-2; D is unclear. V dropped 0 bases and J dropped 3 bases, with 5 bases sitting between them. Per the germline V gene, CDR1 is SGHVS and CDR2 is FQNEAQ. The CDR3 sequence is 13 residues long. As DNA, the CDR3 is TGTGCCAGCAGCTTAGCGTGGGACTATGGCTACACCTTC. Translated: CASSLAWDYGYTF.

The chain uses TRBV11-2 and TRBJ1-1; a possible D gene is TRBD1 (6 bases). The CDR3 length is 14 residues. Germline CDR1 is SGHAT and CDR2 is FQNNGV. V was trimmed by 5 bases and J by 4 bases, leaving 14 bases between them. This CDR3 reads CASSLPGGLTEAFF. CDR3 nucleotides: TGTGCCAGCAGCCTACCGGGGGGGCTCACTGAAGCTTTCTTT.

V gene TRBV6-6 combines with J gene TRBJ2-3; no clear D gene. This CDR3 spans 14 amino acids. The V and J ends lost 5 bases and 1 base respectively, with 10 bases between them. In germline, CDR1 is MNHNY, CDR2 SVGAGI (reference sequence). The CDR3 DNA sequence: TGTGCCAGCAGTACCGCCGACGGCACAGATACGCAGTATTTT. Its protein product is CASSTADGTDTQYF.

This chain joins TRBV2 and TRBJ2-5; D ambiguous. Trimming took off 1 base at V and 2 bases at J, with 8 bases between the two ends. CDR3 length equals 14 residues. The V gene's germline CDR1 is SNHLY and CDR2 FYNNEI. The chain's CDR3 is CASSEVQSQETQYF. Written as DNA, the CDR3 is TGTGCCAGCAGTGAAGTCCAGAGTCAAGAGACCCAGTACTTC.

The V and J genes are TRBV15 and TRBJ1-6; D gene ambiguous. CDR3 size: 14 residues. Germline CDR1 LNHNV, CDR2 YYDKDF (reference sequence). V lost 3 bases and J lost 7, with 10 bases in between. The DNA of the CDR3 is TGTGCCACCAGCAGGGAACAGCAGAATTCACCCCTCCACTTT. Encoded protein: CATSREQQNSPLHF.

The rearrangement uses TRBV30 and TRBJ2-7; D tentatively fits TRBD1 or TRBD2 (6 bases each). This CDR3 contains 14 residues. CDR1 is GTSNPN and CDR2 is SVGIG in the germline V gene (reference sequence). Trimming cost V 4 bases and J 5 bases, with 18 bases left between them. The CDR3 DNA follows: TGTGCCTGGAACCCAGAGAACAGGGAGGACGAGCAGTACTTC. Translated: CAWNPENREDEQYF. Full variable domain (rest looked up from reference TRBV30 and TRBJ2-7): SQTIHQWPATLVQPVGSPLSLECTVEGTSNPNLYWYRQAAGRGLQLLFYSVGIGQISSEVPQNLSASRPQDRQFILSSKKLLLSDSGFYLCAWNPENREDEQYFGPGTRLTVT.

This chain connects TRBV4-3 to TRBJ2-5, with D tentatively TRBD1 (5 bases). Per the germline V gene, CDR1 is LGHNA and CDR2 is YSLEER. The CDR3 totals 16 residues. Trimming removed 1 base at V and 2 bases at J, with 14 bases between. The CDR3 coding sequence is TGCGCCAGCAGCCAAGGGGGTTTAGGGGTACAAGAGACCCAGTACTTC. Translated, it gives CASSQGGLGVQETQYF.

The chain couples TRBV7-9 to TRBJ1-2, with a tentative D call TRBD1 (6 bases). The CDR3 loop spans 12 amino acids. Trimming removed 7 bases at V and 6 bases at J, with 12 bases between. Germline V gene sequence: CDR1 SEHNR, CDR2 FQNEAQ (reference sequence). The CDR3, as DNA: TGTGCCAGCAACACAGGGAGAGATGGCTACACCTTC. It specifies CASNTGRDGYTF.

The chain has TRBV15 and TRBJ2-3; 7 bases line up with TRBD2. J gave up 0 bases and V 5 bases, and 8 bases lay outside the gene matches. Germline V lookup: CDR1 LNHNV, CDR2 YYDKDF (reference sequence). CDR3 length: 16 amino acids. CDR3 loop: CATSVLGLPSTDTQYF. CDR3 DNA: TGTGCCACCAGCGTACTGGGACTACCTAGCACAGATACGCAGTATTTT.

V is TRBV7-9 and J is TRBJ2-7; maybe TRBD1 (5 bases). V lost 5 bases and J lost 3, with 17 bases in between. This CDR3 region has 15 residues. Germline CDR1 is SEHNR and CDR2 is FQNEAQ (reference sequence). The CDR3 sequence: CASSIDSPPVYEQYF. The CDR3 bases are TGTGCCAGCAGCATTGACAGTCCACCAGTCTACGAGCAGTACTTC.

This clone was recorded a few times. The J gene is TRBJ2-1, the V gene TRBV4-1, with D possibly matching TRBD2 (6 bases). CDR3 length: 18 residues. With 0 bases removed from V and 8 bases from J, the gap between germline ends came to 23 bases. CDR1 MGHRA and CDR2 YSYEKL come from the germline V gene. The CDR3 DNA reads TGCGCCAGCAGCCAAGATCAGGTGGGCGAGACGGAGGGTGATGAGCAGTTCTTC. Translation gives CASSQDQVGETEGDEQFF.

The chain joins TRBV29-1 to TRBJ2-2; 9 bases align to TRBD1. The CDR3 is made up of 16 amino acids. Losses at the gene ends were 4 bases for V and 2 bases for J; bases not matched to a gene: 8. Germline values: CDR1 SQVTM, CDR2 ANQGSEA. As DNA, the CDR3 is TGCAGCGTTGTGGCCGGGACAGGGAGAAACACCGGGGAGCTGTTTTTT. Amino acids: CSVVAGTGRNTGELFF.